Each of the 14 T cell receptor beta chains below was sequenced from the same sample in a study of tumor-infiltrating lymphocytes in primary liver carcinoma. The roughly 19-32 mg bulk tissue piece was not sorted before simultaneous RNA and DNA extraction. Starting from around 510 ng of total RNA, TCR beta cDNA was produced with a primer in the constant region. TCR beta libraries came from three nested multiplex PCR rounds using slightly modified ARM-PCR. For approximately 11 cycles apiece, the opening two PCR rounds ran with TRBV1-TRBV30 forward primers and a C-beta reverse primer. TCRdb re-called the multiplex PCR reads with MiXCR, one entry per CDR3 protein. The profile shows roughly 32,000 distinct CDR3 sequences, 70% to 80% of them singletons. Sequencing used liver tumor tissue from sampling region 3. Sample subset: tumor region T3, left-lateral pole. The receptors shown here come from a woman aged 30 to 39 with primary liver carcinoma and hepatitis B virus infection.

Here the CDR3 reads CASSYSPGVGSRTGELFF. The CDR3 nucleotides are TGTGCCAGCAGTTACTCTCCAGGGGTTGGGAGCCGCACCGGGGAGCTGTTTTTT. This chain joins TRBV6-5 and TRBJ2-2, with D maybe TRBD1 (6 bases). Deletions cut 0 bases from V and 4 bases from J, with 18 bases between. The CDR3 is 18 amino acids. Germline loops: CDR1 MNHEY, CDR2 SVGAGI.

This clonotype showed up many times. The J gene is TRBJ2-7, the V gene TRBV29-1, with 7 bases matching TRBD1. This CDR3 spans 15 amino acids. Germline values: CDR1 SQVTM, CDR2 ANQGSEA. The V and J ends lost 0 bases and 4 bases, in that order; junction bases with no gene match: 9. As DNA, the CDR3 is TGCAGCGTTGAAGAGGAGACAGGGTTCTCGTACGAGCAGTACTTC. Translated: CSVEEETGFSYEQYF.

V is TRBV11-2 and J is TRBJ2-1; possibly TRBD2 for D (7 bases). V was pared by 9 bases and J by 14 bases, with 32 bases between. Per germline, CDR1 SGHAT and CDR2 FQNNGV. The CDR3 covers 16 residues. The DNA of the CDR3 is TGTGCCAGTAGGGAGGGAGGGACAACCTCCTACAATGTGGAGTTCTTC. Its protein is CASREGGTTSYNVEFF.

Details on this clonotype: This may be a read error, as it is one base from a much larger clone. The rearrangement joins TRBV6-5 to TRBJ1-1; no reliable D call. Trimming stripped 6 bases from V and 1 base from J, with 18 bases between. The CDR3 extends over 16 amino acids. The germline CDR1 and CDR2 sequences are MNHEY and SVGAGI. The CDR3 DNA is TGTGCCAGCAGCCCCGGAGGCGGCATCAGGAACACTGAAGCTTTCTTT. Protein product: CASSPGGGIRNTEAFF.

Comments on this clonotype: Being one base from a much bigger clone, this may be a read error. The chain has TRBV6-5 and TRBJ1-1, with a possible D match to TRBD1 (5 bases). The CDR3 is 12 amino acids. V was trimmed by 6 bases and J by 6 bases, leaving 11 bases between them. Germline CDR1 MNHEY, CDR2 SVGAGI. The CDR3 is CASRRDGSEAFF. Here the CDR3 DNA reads TGTGCCAGCAGACGGGACGGTTCTGAAGCTTTCTTT.

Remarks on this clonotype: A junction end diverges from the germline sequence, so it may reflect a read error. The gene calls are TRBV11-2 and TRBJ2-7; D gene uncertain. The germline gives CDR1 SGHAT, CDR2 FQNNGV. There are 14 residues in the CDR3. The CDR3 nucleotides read TGTGCCAGCAGCTTAATACAGTGGACCTACGAACAGTACTTC. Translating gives CASSLIQWTYEQYF. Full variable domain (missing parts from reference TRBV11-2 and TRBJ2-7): EAGVAQSPRYKIIEKRQSVAFWCNPISGHATLYWYQQILGQGPKLLIQFQNNGVVDDSQLPKDRFSAERLKGVDSTLKIQPAKLEDSAVYLCASSLIQWTYEQYFGPGTRLTVT.

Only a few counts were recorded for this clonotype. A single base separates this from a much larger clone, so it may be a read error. The CDR3 reads CASRVTANYEQFF. The CDR3 nucleotides read TGTGCCAGCAGGGTGACTGCAAACTATGAGCAGTTCTTC. V usage is TRBV6-2 or TRBV6-3 and J usage is TRBJ2-1; D unresolved. The CDR3 has 13 amino acids. The V gene lost 6 bases and the J gene lost 8 bases, with 14 bases spanning the gap. CDR1 is MNHEY, CDR2 SVGEGT, per germline.

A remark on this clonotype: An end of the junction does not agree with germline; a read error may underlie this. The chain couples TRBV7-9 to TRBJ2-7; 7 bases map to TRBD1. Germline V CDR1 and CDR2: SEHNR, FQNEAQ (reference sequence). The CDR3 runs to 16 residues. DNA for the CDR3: TGTGCCAGTAGCTCTCTGTCGGCACAGGGGTTTGGCGAGCACTACTTC. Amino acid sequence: CASSSLSAQGFGEHYF.

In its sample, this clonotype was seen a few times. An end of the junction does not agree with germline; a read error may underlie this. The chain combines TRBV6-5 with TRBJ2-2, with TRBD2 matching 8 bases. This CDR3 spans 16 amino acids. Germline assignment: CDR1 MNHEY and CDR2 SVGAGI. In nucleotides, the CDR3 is TGTGCCAGCAGATTTGGCCTAGCGGGTTCTGCCGGGGAGCTGTCTTTT. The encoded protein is CASRFGLAGSAGELSF.

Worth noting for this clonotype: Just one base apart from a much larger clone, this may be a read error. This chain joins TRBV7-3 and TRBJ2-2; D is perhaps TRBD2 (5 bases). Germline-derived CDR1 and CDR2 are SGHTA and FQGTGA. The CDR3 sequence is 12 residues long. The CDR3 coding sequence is TGTGCCAGCAGCGACGACACCGGGGTGCTGTTTTTT. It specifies CASSDDTGVLFF.

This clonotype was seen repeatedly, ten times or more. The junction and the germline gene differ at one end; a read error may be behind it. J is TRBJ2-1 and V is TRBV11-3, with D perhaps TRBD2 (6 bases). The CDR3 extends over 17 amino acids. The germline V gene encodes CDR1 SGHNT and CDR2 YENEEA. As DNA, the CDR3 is TGTCCCAGCATCTTAGGTTGGGGGGAGTGGGGTGTCGATGAGCAGTTCTTC. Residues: CPSILGWGEWGVDEQFF. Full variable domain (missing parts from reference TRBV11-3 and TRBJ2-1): EAGVVQSPRYKIIEKKQPVAFWCNPISGHNTLYWYLQNLGQGPELLIRYENEEAVDDSQLPKDRFSAERLKGVDSTLKIQPAELGDSAVYLCPSILGWGEWGVDEQFFGPGTRLTVL.

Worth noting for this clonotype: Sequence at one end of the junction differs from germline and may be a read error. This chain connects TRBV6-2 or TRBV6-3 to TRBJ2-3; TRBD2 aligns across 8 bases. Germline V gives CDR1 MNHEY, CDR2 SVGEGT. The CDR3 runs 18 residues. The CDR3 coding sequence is TGTGCCGGCAGTCCCTCACCCCCACTAGCGGAGTCCACAGATACGCAGTATTTT. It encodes CAGSPSPPLAESTDTQYF.

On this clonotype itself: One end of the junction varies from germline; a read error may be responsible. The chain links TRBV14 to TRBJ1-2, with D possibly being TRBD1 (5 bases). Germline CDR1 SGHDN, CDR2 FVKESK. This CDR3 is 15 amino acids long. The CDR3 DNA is TGTGCCAGCAGCCAGGATATAGGAGGGGCCTATGTCTACACCTTC. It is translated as CASSQDIGGAYVYTF.

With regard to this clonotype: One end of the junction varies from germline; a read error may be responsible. CDR3 sequence: CAIQIGVGPYVQYF. The CDR3 coding sequence is TGCGCCATCCAAATCGGGGTAGGGCCCTACGTGCAATACTTC. The chain combines TRBV6-6 with TRBJ2-7; maybe TRBD2 (5 bases). The CDR3 extends over 14 amino acids. The germline CDR1 and CDR2 sequences are MNHNY and SVGAGI (reference sequence).